These 15 T cell receptor beta chains share one sample of origin, sequenced in a study of cytomegalovirus exposure and HLA in healthy donors. The PCR employed 60 Vbeta primers together with 13 Jbeta primers. Some clones are missing from TCRdb's copy, which holds only in-frame ones; the method was immunoSEQ multiplex PCR. The data show roughly 180,000 clones, 84% seen once. The sample was PBMCs. These receptors came from a man younger than 40 in good health and CMV-seronegative.

V and J are TRBV27 and TRBJ2-3; 7 bases agree with TRBD1. After removal of 5 bases from V and 3 bases from J, the junction contained 2 bases not matched to a gene. Per germline, CDR1 MNHEY and CDR2 SMNVEV (reference sequence). The CDR3 length is 13 residues. DNA of the CDR3: TGTGCCAGCAGTCGCAGGGGGACAGATACGCAGTATTTT. Translated: CASSRRGTDTQYF.

This chain uses TRBV5-4 with TRBJ2-7, with a tentative D call TRBD1 (6 bases). V lost 2 bases, J lost 5 bases, and 14 bases lay in between. Germline V CDR1 and CDR2: SGHNT, YYREEE (reference sequence). The CDR3 contains 14 residues. The CDR3 DNA sequence: TGTGCCAGCAGCTTTTGGTCAGGGGCCAACGAGCAGTACTTC. Translating it yields CASSFWSGANEQYF.

V is TRBV4-1 and J is TRBJ2-3; 12 nucleotides align to TRBD2. The CDR3 sequence is 18 residues long. Per germline, CDR1 MGHRA and CDR2 YSYEKL. V trimming: 4 bases; J trimming: 1 base; junction bases outside the gene matches: 9. For the CDR3, the DNA is TGCGCCAGCAGCCTCGGAACTCTAGCGGGGGGGGGCACAGATACGCAGTATTTT. This sequence encodes CASSLGTLAGGGTDTQYF.

The V and J genes are TRBV19 and TRBJ1-1, with a tentative D call TRBD1 (5 bases). CDR3 length: 14 amino acids. Looked up from germline, CDR1 is LNHDA and CDR2 is SQIVND (reference sequence). The V and J ends lost 1 base and 10 bases respectively, with 16 bases between them. CDR3 loop: CASSIGGQGGVAFF. CDR3 in DNA: TGTGCCAGTAGTATAGGTGGGCAGGGAGGAGTAGCTTTCTTT.

This chain uses TRBV23-1 with TRBJ2-7, with D maybe TRBD1 (7 bases). TRBV23-1 is an ORF, with its function uncertain. The germline V and J ends were trimmed by 6 bases and 5 bases, with 14 bases remaining between them. This CDR3 comprises 13 residues. The CDR3 bases are TGCGCCAGCAGCGTGGGCAGGGGGGACGAGCAGTACTTC. Its translation is CASSVGRGDEQYF.

The chain links TRBV14 to TRBJ2-3, with 9 nucleotides matching TRBD1. The V gene end was trimmed by 5 bases and the J gene end by 3 bases; junction bases not matched to a gene: 12. CDR3 length equals 17 residues. The V gene's germline CDR1 is SGHDN and CDR2 FVKESK. Here the CDR3 DNA reads TGTGCCAGCAGCGTATACACCGGGACAGGGCGAACAGATACGCAGTATTTT. This codes for CASSVYTGTGRTDTQYF.

This chain uses TRBV2 with TRBJ2-3, with TRBD2 identical over 7 bases. The CDR3 extends over 18 amino acids. The junction had 17 bases not matched to a gene; V was cut back by 4 bases and J by 4 bases. Germline V gene data show CDR1 as SNHLY and CDR2 as FYNNEI. The CDR3 DNA reads TGTGCCAGCAGTGGCCCGGGCCCCGGGACTACCCCCCCAGATACGCAGTATTTT. Its translation: CASSGPGPGTTPPDTQYF.

The chain joins TRBV5-1 to TRBJ2-7, with 9 bases lining up with TRBD2. Trimming took 1 base from V and 0 from J; bases not matched to a gene: 11. Germline loops: CDR1 SGHRS, CDR2 YFSETQ. This CDR3 comprises 18 residues. The CDR3 DNA reads TGCGCCAGCAGCTTGTACCCCAGCGGGGGGCCCGGCTCCTACGAGCAGTACTTC. Translating it yields CASSLYPSGGPGSYEQYF.

The rearrangement joins TRBV27 to TRBJ2-7, with 8 bases identical to TRBD1. The V gene's germline CDR1 is MNHEY and CDR2 SMNVEV (reference sequence). The CDR3 totals 15 residues. Trimming at V came to 4 bases and at J to 4 bases, leaving 9 bases not matched to a gene. The CDR3 DNA reads TGTGCCAGCAGTTCGCCGCGGACAGGGCGATACGAGCAGTACTTC. This sequence encodes CASSSPRTGRYEQYF.

As concerns this clone: A junction end diverges from the germline sequence, so it may reflect a read error. At the DNA level, this CDR3 is encoded by other sequences in the same sample as well. The chain has TRBV10-3 and TRBJ1-6, with D possibly TRBD1 on 5 matching bases. This CDR3 comprises 14 residues. Looked up from germline, CDR1 is ENHRY and CDR2 is SYGVKD. The CDR3 spells CAISEGQGNSPLHF. CDR3 sequence (DNA): TGTGCCATCAGTGAGGGGCAGGGAAATTCCCCCCTCCACTTT.

The chain has TRBV5-4 and TRBJ1-1; maybe TRBD1 (6 bases). The CDR3 is made up of 13 amino acids. Trimming took 4 bases from V and 3 from J, leaving 10 bases between them. Per the germline V gene, CDR1 is SGHNT and CDR2 is YYREEE (reference sequence). DNA for the CDR3: TGTGCCAGCAGCGTGGACAGACACACTGAAGCTTTCTTT. Its translation is CASSVDRHTEAFF.

The chain is built from TRBV30 and TRBJ2-4; TRBD1 is a possible D gene (6 bases). The V and J ends lost 0 bases and 5 bases respectively, with 14 bases between them. CDR3 size: 15 residues. Looked up from germline, CDR1 is GTSNPN and CDR2 is SVGIG (reference sequence). The CDR3 sequence: CAWSVTGGGQNIQYF. The DNA for the CDR3 is TGTGCCTGGAGTGTAACTGGGGGCGGCCAAAACATTCAGTACTTC.

This clone was seen a single time. The V and J genes are TRBV2 and TRBJ2-3, with 10 bases that match TRBD1. The CDR3 runs 14 residues. Germline-derived CDR1 and CDR2 are SNHLY and FYNNEI. With 8 bases clipped from V and 3 bases from J, the junction kept 5 bases outside the gene matches. DNA of the CDR3: TGTGCCAGCTACGGACAGGGGGGTACAGATACGCAGTATTTT. This sequence encodes CASYGQGGTDTQYF.

V gene TRBV4-1 combines with J gene TRBJ1-5, with a tentative D call TRBD1 (5 bases). Germline V CDR1 and CDR2: MGHRA, YSYEKL. The CDR3 is 15 residues long. The V end lost 1 base, the J end lost 0 bases, and 7 bases lay between the germline ends. CDR3 region: CASSQGQYSNQPQHF. In DNA form, the CDR3 reads TGCGCCAGCAGCCAAGGACAGTATAGCAATCAGCCCCAGCATTTT.

This sequence joins TRBV9 and TRBJ1-2; D unresolved. The CDR3 is 14 residues long. V lost 0 bases, J lost 0 bases, and 6 bases lay in between. CDR1 is SGDLS, CDR2 YYNGEE, per germline. Written as DNA, the CDR3 is TGTGCCAGCAGCGTAGTGGCAGCTAACTATGGCTACACCTTC. Its translation: CASSVVAANYGYTF.